In its sample, the clone carrying this T cell receptor (beta chain) was seen many times. At one boundary the junction diverges from the germline segment, which might be a read error. This sample stems from a study of T cells of healthy individuals. TCRdb reanalysed the 5' RACE reads using MiXCR and keeps one entry per CDR3 protein. The sample has 60,000 to 80,000 distinct CDR3 sequences; about a sixth are singletons. Germline CDR1 SGHRS, CDR2 YFSETQ. The CDR3 spans 12 residues. The source of this sequence is a human donor in good health. The V gene is TRBV5-1, the J gene TRBJ2-7; the D gene could be TRBD1 or TRBD2 (5 bases each). The DNA for the CDR3 is TGCGCCAGCAGGAGATCCGGGACGGACTGGAACTTC. It specifies CASRRSGTDWNF.